The 20 T cell receptor beta chains given below trace back to one sample, sequenced in a study of glioma-infiltrating T cells after dendritic cell vaccination. Data came from immunoSEQ multiplex PCR; TCRdb stores just in-frame clones and leaves some out. Here the sample spans about 25,000 clones, 85% to 90% being singletons. As to time point: after dendritic cell vaccination, including at tumor progression/relapse. The starting material was blood, obtained after dendritic cell vaccination. The source of these receptors is a human donor with glioblastoma.

This chain joins TRBV13 and TRBJ2-3; perhaps TRBD1 as D (7 bases). Germline assignment: CDR1 PRHDT and CDR2 FYEKMQ (reference sequence). The V end lost 1 base, the J end lost 1 base, and 12 bases lay between the germline ends. The CDR3 runs to 16 residues. CDR3 amino acids: CASSLASGGRTDTQYF. The CDR3 nucleotides are TGTGCCAGCAGCTTAGCTTCAGGGGGGCGCACAGATACGCAGTATTTT.

The rearrangement uses TRBV6-5 and TRBJ2-1; 8 bases fit TRBD1. Germline CDR1 reads MNHEY; CDR2 reads SVGAGI. Unmatched junction bases numbered 7, after V lost 1 base and J lost 5 bases. The length of the CDR3 is 16 residues. For the CDR3, the DNA is TGTGCCAGCAGTTACTATTCTCGGACAGGGAACAATGAGCAGTTCTTC. This gives the protein CASSYYSRTGNNEQFF.

This chain uses TRBV5-1 with TRBJ1-2; D remains ambiguous. V was shortened by 0 bases and J by 1 base, with 10 bases between the two germline ends. CDR3 length equals 15 residues. Germline lookup yields CDR1 SGHRS and CDR2 YFSETQ. This chain's CDR3 is CASSLAPGINYGYTF. The CDR3 DNA sequence: TGCGCCAGCAGCTTGGCGCCCGGGATTAACTATGGCTACACCTTC.

This clone showed up just once. The genes are TRBV10-3 and TRBJ1-1; 8 nucleotides match TRBD1. Germline V lookup: CDR1 ENHRY, CDR2 SYGVKD. V lost 4 bases, J lost 7 bases, and 5 bases stayed unmatched. The CDR3 is 13 amino acids. The CDR3 coding sequence is TGTGCCATCAGTGTAACTGGGACAGGTGAAGCTTTCTTT. Translated: CAISVTGTGEAFF.

V usage is TRBV7-9 and J usage is TRBJ2-6, with D unresolved. V lost 1 base to trimming and J lost 2 bases, with 6 bases between them. The germline gives CDR1 SEHNR, CDR2 FQNEAQ (reference sequence). The CDR3 is 15 residues long. The CDR3 sequence is CASSLGGAGANVLTF. In nucleotides, the CDR3 is TGTGCCAGCAGCTTAGGAGGCGCTGGGGCCAACGTCCTGACTTTC.

This chain links TRBV2 with TRBJ1-1; D gene uncertain. Germline V gives CDR1 SNHLY, CDR2 FYNNEI. V was trimmed by 7 bases and J by 0 bases, leaving 9 bases between them. The CDR3 runs to 13 residues. The CDR3 is CASKRQMNTEAFF. The CDR3 coding sequence is TGTGCCAGCAAGCGTCAGATGAACACTGAAGCTTTCTTT.

The V gene is TRBV23-1, the J gene TRBJ1-5; weak D call: TRBD1 (5 bases). TRBV23-1 belongs to the ORF category, with a function that is uncertain. This CDR3 has 15 residues. V was trimmed by 3 bases and J by 5 bases, leaving 14 bases between them. The CDR3 sequence: CASSHPDKLDQPQHF. CDR3 sequence (DNA): TGCGCCAGCAGTCACCCGGACAAACTGGATCAGCCCCAGCATTTT.

The CDR3 nucleotides read TGCGCCAGCAGTGTGTCCACGGGAGGAGAGACCCAGTACTTC. Protein: CASSVSTGGETQYF. This chain connects TRBV10-1 to TRBJ2-5; TRBD2 aligns across 7 bases. CDR1 is WNHNN, CDR2 SYGVQD, per germline (reference sequence). The CDR3 totals 14 residues. The V segment lost 4 bases and the J segment 4 bases; nucleotides outside the gene matches: 6.

The chain is built from TRBV19 and TRBJ1-5; TRBD1 might be the D (5 bases). Trimming took 0 bases from V and 6 from J, leaving 12 bases between them. CDR1 and CDR2 from the germline V gene are LNHDA and SQIVND (reference sequence). The CDR3 is 15 amino acids. CDR3 bases: TGTGCCAGTAGTATAGAAGTCGGGGGTAGTCAGCCCCAGCATTTT. Translating gives CASSIEVGGSQPQHF.

The chain couples TRBV5-8 to TRBJ2-2; TRBD1 agrees at 8 bases. Germline loops: CDR1 SGHTS, CDR2 YDEGEE. The trim removed 4 bases at V and 6 bases at J, leaving 8 bases unmatched. The CDR3 contains 15 residues. The CDR3 nucleotides read TGTGCCAGCAGCAAGGGACAGGTAGTCTCCGGGGAGCTGTTTTTT. It codes for CASSKGQVVSGELFF. The full variable domain, its missing parts supplied by reference TRBV5-8 and TRBJ2-2, is EAGVTQSPTHLIKTRGQQATLRCSPISGHTSVYWYQQALGLGLQFLLWYDEGEERNRGNFPPRFSGRQFPNYSSELNVNALELEDSALYLCASSKGQVVSGELFFGEGSRLTVL.

The genes are TRBV18 and TRBJ2-7; 9 bases are a match to TRBD1. The CDR3 is 15 amino acids. CDR1 KGHSH and CDR2 LQKENI come from the germline V gene. The junction had 3 bases not matched to a gene; V was cut back by 1 base and J by 2 bases. The CDR3 spells CASSPRDRVPYEQYF. The CDR3 DNA reads as TGTGCCAGCTCACCACGGGACAGGGTGCCCTACGAGCAGTACTTC. Using reference TRBV18 and TRBJ2-7 for the parts outside the CDR3, the full variable domain is NAGVMQNPRHLVRRRGQEARLRCSPMKGHSHVYWYRQLPEEGLKFMVYLQKENIIDESGMPKERFSAEFPKEGPSILRIQQVVRGDSAAYFCASSPRDRVPYEQYFGPGTRLTVT.

This sequence joins TRBV7-9 and TRBJ2-1, with 8 positions matching TRBD2. Germline CDR1 is SEHNR and CDR2 is FQNEAQ (reference sequence). The CDR3 is 15 amino acids. After removal of 7 bases from V and 9 bases from J, the junction contained 14 bases not matched to a gene. The CDR3 protein is CASTPTGGIYGEQFF. The DNA of the CDR3 is TGTGCCAGCACTCCGACGGGGGGGATCTATGGTGAGCAGTTCTTC.

The gene calls are TRBV7-8 and TRBJ2-3, with D unresolved. The V end lost 1 base, the J end lost 8 bases, and 7 bases lay between the germline ends. This CDR3 spans 12 amino acids. Germline V gives CDR1 SGHVS, CDR2 FQNEAQ. CDR3 protein: CASSLEAGTQYF. The CDR3 DNA is TGTGCCAGCAGCTTAGAGGCAGGTACGCAGTATTTT.

Regarding this clone: Sequence at one end of the junction differs from germline and may be a read error. In the same sample, other DNA sequences code for this CDR3. The chain uses TRBV15 and TRBJ1-6; 7 bases match TRBD1. CDR1 and CDR2 (germline): LNHNV, YYDKDF (reference sequence). This CDR3 is 16 amino acids long. CDR3 sequence: CATSRGTGQINSPLHF. The DNA for the CDR3 is TGTGCCACCAGCAGAGGGACGGGACAGATTAATTCCCCCCTCCACTTT.

The gene calls are TRBV10-3 and TRBJ2-7, with 8 bases aligning to TRBD1. Per the germline V gene, CDR1 is ENHRY and CDR2 is SYGVKD. This CDR3 comprises 15 residues. V was pared by 2 bases and J by 4 bases, with 7 bases of the junction left unmatched. The CDR3 DNA is TGTGCCATCAGTGAGGGACAGGGTGAGGGATACGAGCAGTACTTC. The encoded protein is CAISEGQGEGYEQYF.

V usage is TRBV6-1 and J usage is TRBJ1-1; D is perhaps TRBD1 (6 bases). Germline assignment: CDR1 MNHNS and CDR2 SASEGT. This CDR3 region has 13 residues. The germline V and J ends were trimmed by 4 bases and 11 bases, with 17 bases remaining between them. The CDR3 loop reads CASSVGTGRRAFF. CDR3 DNA: TGTGCCAGCAGTGTGGGAACAGGGAGACGGGCTTTCTTT.

DNA of the CDR3: TGTGCCAGCAGTTTGCCACGGTCGAACACTGAAGCTTTCTTT. The encoded protein is CASSLPRSNTEAFF. The V and J genes are TRBV6-5 and TRBJ1-1; D is undetermined. V was pared by 4 bases and J by 1 base, with 10 bases between. The CDR3 consists of 14 residues. Germline CDR1 is MNHEY and CDR2 is SVGAGI.

This clone appeared a few times. The chain employs TRBV7-9 and TRBJ2-7; TRBD2 is a possible D gene (7 bases). Between the trimmed V and J ends, which lost 7 bases and 4 bases, there was a span of 11 bases. This CDR3 is built from 12 residues. CDR1 and CDR2 (germline): SEHNR, FQNEAQ (reference sequence). CDR3 coding DNA: TGTGCCAGCAAGGGAGGGGGTTACGAGCAGTACTTC. It is translated as CASKGGGYEQYF. The full variable domain, with the rest looked up from reference TRBV7-9 and TRBJ2-7, is DTGVSQNPRHKITKRGQNVTFRCDPISEHNRLYWYRQTLGQGPEFLTYFQNEAQLEKSRLLSDRFSAERPKGSFSTLEIQRTEQGDSAMYLCASKGGGYEQYFGPGTRLTVT.

The chain has TRBV7-8 and TRBJ2-7; 9 nucleotides align to TRBD2. This CDR3 has 14 amino acids. With V trimmed by 1 base and J by 5 bases, 3 bases remained unmatched. Germline-derived CDR1 and CDR2 are SGHVS and FQNEAQ. DNA of the CDR3: TGTGCCAGCAGCTTAGTGCGGGGGGGGGACGAGCAGTACTTC. This codes for CASSLVRGGDEQYF.

V and J are TRBV19 and TRBJ1-5; D not resolved. Germline V gene data show CDR1 as LNHDA and CDR2 as SQIVND (reference sequence). The CDR3 has 15 residues. The V end was cut by 8 bases, the J end by 6 bases, with 20 bases between. CDR3 sequence (DNA): TGTGCCAGTGGAACCCGGGCCCCCCGGGGTCAGCCCCAGCATTTT. Translated: CASGTRAPRGQPQHF.